This T cell receptor (beta chain) was sequenced for a study of cytomegalovirus exposure and HLA in healthy donors. About this clone itself: Its antigen is currently unknown.

Germline CDR1 MDHEN, CDR2 SYDVKM. With V trimmed by 2 bases and J by 1 base, 9 bases remained unmatched. The CDR3 length is 17 residues. The PCR contained 60 Vbeta and 13 Jbeta primers. Method: immunoSEQ multiplex PCR; TCRdb's copy keeps in-frame clones and lacks some. The table lists 200,000 or so clones, approximately 81% of them singletons. Study-wide results and limits: Being indistinguishable, some V segments were excluded, TRBV6-2 and TRBV6-3 among them. Presence/absence analyses supposed approximately even sequencing depth among donors. The classifier reportedly diagnosed cytomegalovirus status with high specificity and sensitivity.

Sequenced: PBMCs. This TCR was recovered from a boy younger than 18 in good health and CMV-seronegative. The chain employs TRBV28 and TRBJ2-7, with 9 bases that match TRBD1. The CDR3 region is CASSLRVGQGLSYEQYF. The CDR3 bases are TGTGCCAGCAGTTTAAGAGTGGGACAGGGCCTGTCCTACGAGCAGTACTTC.